This is a list of T cell receptor beta chains from one sample in a study of cytomegalovirus exposure and HLA in healthy donors. The table came from immunoSEQ multiplex PCR; TCRdb's copy has only in-frame clones and leaves some out. The table shows about 98,000 clones, with roughly 94% occurring only once. The sequencing input was PBMCs. All receptors derive from a woman in her late teens or twenties in good health and CMV-seronegative. Each CDR3 is given with its conserved first and last residue. The order of the fields is D gene, clone size, J gene, V gene, CDR3 protein, CDR3 DNA. D genes are given only for firm matches. Clone sizes are given selectively: once, few, many, or a class where the clone is expanded.

D: -
size: -
J: TRBJ2-7
V: TRBV7-9
CDR3: CASSLEQISFEQYF
DNA: TGTGCCAGCAGCTTAGAACAGATCTCCTTCGAGCAGTACTTC

D: -
size: -
J: TRBJ1-2
V: TRBV27
CDR3: CASSPSRIYGYTF
DNA: TGTGCCAGCAGCCCTAGCAGAATCTATGGCTACACCTTC

D: TRBD1
size: -
J: TRBJ1-2
V: TRBV5-4
CDR3: CASSSGQGNYGYTF
DNA: TGTGCCAGCAGTTCGGGACAGGGGAACTATGGCTACACCTTC

D: -
size: -
J: TRBJ2-7
V: TRBV5-6
CDR3: CASSLGPRSEQYF
DNA: TGTGCCAGCAGCTTGGGGCCCCGCAGCGAGCAGTACTTC

D: -
size: -
J: TRBJ1-6
V: TRBV9
CDR3: CASSVDGVSPLHF
DNA: TGTGCCAGCAGCGTAGACGGGGTTTCACCCCTCCACTTT

D: TRBD1
size: -
J: TRBJ1-2
V: TRBV7-3
CDR3: CASSSGQGYGYTF
DNA: TGTGCCAGCAGCTCAGGACAGGGCTATGGCTACACCTTC

D: -
size: -
J: TRBJ2-5
V: TRBV11-2
CDR3: CASSPRSPETQYF
DNA: TGTGCCAGCAGCCCCCGTTCCCCAGAGACCCAGTACTTC

D: -
size: -
J: TRBJ2-1
V: TRBV6-1
CDR3: CASRGGPEQFF
DNA: TGTGCCAGCAGAGGAGGACCTGAGCAGTTCTTC

D: TRBD1
size: -
J: TRBJ2-1
V: TRBV4-2
CDR3: CASSQTTGGGNNEQFF
DNA: TGTGCCAGCAGCCAAACCACAGGGGGCGGGAACAATGAGCAGTTCTTC

D: -
size: -
J: TRBJ2-5
V: TRBV7-2
CDR3: CASSLEGRQFQETQYF
DNA: TGTGCCAGCAGCTTAGAAGGGCGACAGTTCCAAGAGACCCAGTACTTC

D: TRBD1
size: -
J: TRBJ1-1
V: TRBV25-1
CDR3: CASRWTGGLNTEAFF
DNA: TGTGCCAGCAGATGGACAGGGGGTTTGAACACTGAAGCTTTCTTT

D: TRBD2
size: -
J: TRBJ2-1
V: TRBV5-6
CDR3: CASSLVYSGGDNEQFF
DNA: TGTGCCAGCAGCTTGGTCTACAGCGGGGGGGACAATGAGCAGTTCTTC

D: TRBD2
size: -
J: TRBJ2-1
V: TRBV2
CDR3: CASSVSGRAFNEQFF
DNA: TGTGCCAGCAGTGTTAGCGGGAGGGCCTTCAATGAGCAGTTCTTC

D: -
size: -
J: TRBJ1-1
V: TRBV7-9
CDR3: CASSLQNSFTEAFF
DNA: TGTGCCAGCAGCCTCCAGAACAGCTTCACTGAAGCTTTCTTT

D: -
size: -
J: TRBJ1-2
V: TRBV25-1
CDR3: CASSSAGTGPAYYGYTF
DNA: TGTGCCAGCAGTTCAGCGGGGACGGGTCCGGCCTACTATGGCTACACCTTC

D: TRBD1
size: -
J: TRBJ2-6
V: TRBV19
CDR3: CASSSDRVSGANVLTF
DNA: TGTGCCAGTAGTTCGGACAGGGTGAGTGGGGCCAACGTCCTGACTTTC

D: -
size: -
J: TRBJ2-1
V: TRBV15
CDR3: CATSRGTSYNEQFF
DNA: TGTGCCACCAGCAGAGGTACTAGCTACAATGAGCAGTTCTTC

D: -
size: -
J: TRBJ2-6
V: TRBV25-1
CDR3: CASSDETGANVLTF
DNA: TGTGCCAGCAGTGACGAGACTGGGGCCAACGTCCTGACTTTC

D: TRBD2
size: -
J: TRBJ2-1
V: TRBV6-4
CDR3: CASSDKTSGPQFF
DNA: TGTGCCAGCAGTGATAAGACTAGCGGACCCCAGTTCTTC

D: -
size: -
J: TRBJ1-2
V: TRBV21-1
CDR3: CASVFRWGLELYGYTF
DNA: TGTGCCAGCGTCTTCCGATGGGGGCTCGAACTATATGGCTACACCTTC

D: TRBD1
size: -
J: TRBJ1-2
V: TRBV30
CDR3: CAWSRDGQGTF
DNA: TGTGCCTGGAGCAGAGACGGACAGGGGACTTTC

D: -
size: -
J: TRBJ2-1
V: TRBV6-5
CDR3: CASSYEEDLLQFF
DNA: TGTGCCAGCAGTTACGAGGAGGACCTACTTCAGTTCTTC

D: -
size: -
J: TRBJ2-1
V: TRBV4-1
CDR3: CASSQDWASVYNEQFF
DNA: TGCGCCAGCAGCCAAGATTGGGCTAGCGTATACAATGAGCAGTTCTTC

D: TRBD1
size: -
J: TRBJ1-5
V: TRBV19
CDR3: CASSPWDRENQPQHF
DNA: TGTGCCAGTAGTCCCTGGGACAGGGAGAATCAGCCCCAGCATTTT

D: -
size: -
J: TRBJ2-7
V: TRBV5-1
CDR3: CASSLVYAGETYEQYF
DNA: TGCGCCAGCAGCTTGGTGTATGCGGGTGAAACCTACGAGCAGTACTTC

D: TRBD1
size: -
J: TRBJ2-1
V: TRBV5-1
CDR3: CASSFYTGQGYNEQFF
DNA: TGCGCCAGCAGCTTCTACACGGGACAGGGGTACAATGAGCAGTTCTTC

D: -
size: -
J: TRBJ2-3
V: TRBV5-4
CDR3: CASSRDARELYTDTQYF
DNA: TGTGCCAGCAGCCGGGATGCAAGGGAGCTCTACACAGATACGCAGTATTTT

D: -
size: -
J: TRBJ1-1
V: TRBV5-1
CDR3: CASSLGQRVNTEAFF
DNA: TGCGCCAGCAGCTTGGGGCAGCGGGTGAACACTGAAGCTTTCTTT

D: TRBD1
size: -
J: TRBJ1-4
V: TRBV10-3
CDR3: CAISGQGLEKLFF
DNA: TGTGCCATCTCGGGACAGGGGTTGGAAAAACTGTTTTTT

D: TRBD2
size: -
J: TRBJ2-1
V: TRBV14
CDR3: CASSHSPGGSYNEQFF
DNA: TGTGCCAGCAGCCATTCCCCGGGGGGCTCCTACAATGAGCAGTTCTTC

D: -
size: -
J: TRBJ2-1
V: TRBV4-1
CDR3: CASSQPGASENNEQFF
DNA: TGCGCCAGCAGCCAACCCGGGGCTAGCGAAAACAATGAGCAGTTCTTC

D: TRBD1
size: -
J: TRBJ1-2
V: TRBV4-2
CDR3: CASSQDGTGGGGTF
DNA: TGTGCCAGCAGCCAAGATGGGACAGGGGGCGGCGGCACCTTC

D: TRBD1
size: -
J: TRBJ1-1
V: TRBV18
CDR3: CASSPQGAHRTEAFF
DNA: TGTGCCAGCTCACCACAGGGGGCGCATCGCACTGAAGCTTTCTTT

D: -
size: -
J: TRBJ2-5
V: TRBV6-4
CDR3: CASSERLQETQYF
DNA: TGTGCCAGCAGTGAGAGGCTTCAAGAGACCCAGTACTTC

D: TRBD1
size: -
J: TRBJ2-7
V: TRBV2
CDR3: CASKIIGTGDYEQYF
DNA: TGTGCCAGCAAAATAATAGGGACAGGGGACTACGAGCAGTACTTC

D: -
size: -
J: TRBJ1-5
V: TRBV27
CDR3: CASSPGQDRQPQHF
DNA: TGTGCCAGCAGTCCGGGACAAGATCGTCAGCCCCAGCATTTT

D: TRBD1
size: -
J: TRBJ2-5
V: TRBV6-1
CDR3: CASRSGTGRETQYF
DNA: TGTGCCAGCAGGTCCGGGACAGGGAGAGAGACCCAGTACTTC

D: -
size: -
J: TRBJ2-3
V: TRBV4-3
CDR3: CASSVGGGAPDTQYF
DNA: TGCGCCAGCAGTGTCGGAGGCGGGGCCCCAGATACGCAGTATTTT

D: -
size: -
J: TRBJ2-5
V: TRBV11-2
CDR3: CASSSISLYQETQYF
DNA: TGTGCCAGCAGCTCGATATCGCTATACCAAGAGACCCAGTACTTC

D: -
size: -
J: TRBJ2-7
V: TRBV29-1
CDR3: CSVERRSNYYEQYF
DNA: TGCAGCGTTGAGAGGAGAAGTAACTACTACGAGCAGTACTTC

D: -
size: once
J: TRBJ1-5
V: TRBV7-9
CDR3: CASSSREGQPQHF
DNA: TGTGCCAGCAGCTCGAGGGAGGGTCAGCCCCAGCATTTT

D: -
size: once
J: TRBJ1-2
V: TRBV29-1
CDR3: CSVEQGTYGYTF
DNA: TGCAGCGTTGAACAGGGGACCTATGGCTACACCTTC

D: -
size: -
J: TRBJ1-5
V: TRBV30
CDR3: CAWRTGLQPQHF
DNA: TGTGCCTGGAGGACAGGACTTCAGCCCCAGCATTTT

D: -
size: -
J: TRBJ2-2
V: TRBV6-1
CDR3: CASRTGTGDTGELFF
DNA: TGTGCCAGCAGGACCGGGACTGGCGACACCGGGGAGCTGTTTTTT

D: -
size: -
J: TRBJ1-1
V: TRBV1
CDR3: CTSSQQGSGEAFF
DNA: TGCACCAGCAGCCAACAGGGTTCCGGTGAAGCTTTCTTT

D: TRBD1
size: once
J: TRBJ1-4
V: TRBV6-1
CDR3: CASIDREFEKLFF
DNA: TGTGCCAGCATAGACAGGGAATTTGAAAAACTGTTTTTT

D: TRBD2
size: -
J: TRBJ2-4
V: TRBV27
CDR3: CASSLSPPTSGYKKNIQYF
DNA: TGTGCCAGCAGTTTATCCCCTCCGACTAGCGGATACAAGAAAAACATTCAGTACTTC

D: TRBD1
size: -
J: TRBJ2-7
V: TRBV28
CDR3: CASSFGTVYEQYF
DNA: TGTGCCAGCAGTTTTGGGACAGTCTACGAGCAGTACTTC

D: TRBD1
size: -
J: TRBJ2-7
V: TRBV5-1
CDR3: CASSSTGGSYEQYF
DNA: TGCGCCAGCAGCTCAACAGGGGGGTCCTACGAGCAGTACTTC

D: TRBD1
size: -
J: TRBJ1-1
V: TRBV7-2
CDR3: CASSFGQGTEAFF
DNA: TGTGCCAGCAGCTTCGGACAGGGGACTGAAGCTTTCTTT

D: TRBD1
size: -
J: TRBJ2-1
V: TRBV5-1
CDR3: CASSTGTVPNEQFF
DNA: TGCGCCAGCAGTACTGGGACAGTCCCCAATGAGCAGTTCTTC

D: -
size: -
J: TRBJ2-3
V: TRBV7-9
CDR3: CALRRGTDTQYF
DNA: TGTGCCTTGCGGAGGGGCACAGATACGCAGTATTTT

D: TRBD1
size: -
J: TRBJ2-7
V: TRBV19
CDR3: CASSQTGVVTYEQYF
DNA: TGTGCCAGTAGTCAAACAGGGGTAGTTACCTACGAGCAGTACTTC

D: -
size: -
J: TRBJ2-7
V: TRBV12-5
CDR3: CASGPRDEQYF
DNA: TGTGCTAGTGGTCCCAGGGACGAGCAGTACTTC

D: TRBD1
size: once
J: TRBJ1-5
V: TRBV10-2
CDR3: CASGDSHSNQPQHF
DNA: TGCGCCAGCGGGGACAGTCATAGCAATCAGCCCCAGCATTTT

D: TRBD2
size: -
J: TRBJ2-7
V: TRBV6-1
CDR3: CASTGLAGSTYEQYF
DNA: TGTGCCAGCACGGGACTAGCGGGATCAACCTACGAGCAGTACTTC

D: -
size: -
J: TRBJ2-2
V: TRBV27
CDR3: CASSFTANTGELFF
DNA: TGTGCCAGCAGTTTCACGGCGAACACCGGGGAGCTGTTTTTT

D: -
size: -
J: TRBJ2-3
V: TRBV6-4
CDR3: CASSEGLATDTQYF
DNA: TGTGCCAGCAGTGAGGGCCTAGCGACGGATACGCAGTATTTT

D: TRBD1
size: -
J: TRBJ1-2
V: TRBV19
CDR3: CASIRGTGVYGYTF
DNA: TGTGCCAGTATCCGGGGGACAGGGGTCTATGGCTACACCTTC

D: -
size: -
J: TRBJ1-2
V: TRBV6-5
CDR3: CASSSTQSVGYTF
DNA: TGTGCCAGCAGTTCCACACAGTCGGTTGGCTACACCTTC